These 17 T cell receptor beta chains originate from one sample sequenced in a study of radiation and T cells in renal cell carcinoma. Generated by immunoSEQ multiplex PCR, the TCRdb table keeps only in-frame clones and is missing some. The table has roughly 58,000 clones, around 80% seen once. Time point specified: blood 4 weeks post-SBRT, at nephrectomy. Treatment specified: 15 Gy SBRT to primary tumor, nephrectomy 4 weeks later. This sample comprised blood, obtained from a patient whose treatment included radiotherapy and nephrectomy. These receptors all stem from a man aged 55-75 years with renal cell carcinoma.

With regard to this clone: Possible read error: a much larger clone is one base away. The same CDR3 arises from other DNA sequences in this sample as well. The V and J genes are TRBV5-4 and TRBJ2-3; no firm D call. Germline V gene data show CDR1 as SGHNT and CDR2 as YYREEE (reference sequence). V was cut by 5 bases and J by 1 base, with 17 bases left in between. This CDR3 spans 16 amino acids. CDR3 in amino acids: CASRGPVEPRTDTQYF. The CDR3, as DNA: TGTGCCAGCAGGGGCCCGGTCGAGCCTCGCACAGATACGCAGTATTTT.

This clone came up once. This rearrangement joins TRBV27 to TRBJ2-1; D possibly corresponds to TRBD1 (6 bases). The germline V gene has CDR1 MNHEY and CDR2 SMNVEV (reference sequence). This CDR3 has 14 residues. V was cut by 5 bases and J by 3 bases, with 11 bases left in between. CDR3 loop: CASSLTGHYNEQFF. Here the CDR3 DNA reads TGTGCCAGCAGTCTGACAGGTCACTACAATGAGCAGTTCTTC.

The chain links TRBV7-2 to TRBJ2-1, with 9 bases fitting TRBD2. Germline CDR1 reads SGHTA; CDR2 reads FQGNSA. This CDR3 has 15 amino acids. The J segment lost 2 bases and the V segment lost 6 bases, leaving 5 bases of the junction unmatched. DNA for the CDR3: TGTGCCAGCAGTTCGACTAGCGGAGCCTACAATGAGCAGTTCTTC. Protein sequence: CASSSTSGAYNEQFF.

The V and J genes are TRBV19 and TRBJ1-1; D unclear. The CDR3 is made up of 14 amino acids. CDR1 and CDR2 from the germline V gene are LNHDA and SQIVND (reference sequence). V was trimmed by 3 bases and J by 1 base, leaving 9 bases between them. DNA of the CDR3: TGTGCCAGTAGTATGAGTGGAGGGAACACTGAAGCTTTCTTT. Residues: CASSMSGGNTEAFF.

This sequence joins TRBV19 and TRBJ2-3; 8 positions agree with TRBD2. CDR3 length: 13 residues. Trimming at V came to 6 bases and at J to 3 bases, leaving 2 bases not matched to a gene. Per germline, CDR1 LNHDA and CDR2 SQIVND (reference sequence). The CDR3 DNA reads TGTGCCAGTAGGGGACTAGGGACAGATACGCAGTATTTT. Amino acid sequence: CASRGLGTDTQYF.

The rearrangement links TRBV4-3 to TRBJ2-2; 9 nucleotides line up with TRBD1. This CDR3 is built from 17 residues. J was trimmed by 4 bases and V by 2 bases; bases with no gene match: 8. Germline V gene lookup returns CDR1 LGHNA and CDR2 YSLEER. The chain's CDR3 is CASSQSIQGARTGELFF. The DNA of the CDR3 is TGCGCCAGCAGCCAATCAATACAGGGGGCGCGCACCGGGGAGCTGTTTTTT.

The table lists this clone with a count of one. The genes are TRBV7-2 and TRBJ2-5; TRBD2 matches at 11 bases. The CDR3 sequence is 18 residues long. Per germline, CDR1 SGHTA and CDR2 FQGNSA. V dropped 0 bases and J dropped 2; count of bases not matched to a gene: 8. The CDR3 region is CASSLASGGAGTQETQYF. The CDR3 nucleotides read TGTGCCAGCAGCTTAGCTAGCGGGGGGGCCGGGACACAAGAGACCCAGTACTTC.

CDR3 sequence (DNA): TGTGCCAGCAGCTACGGGACTAGCGGGGGGGCGGATACGCAGTATTTT. It is translated as CASSYGTSGGADTQYF. The chain joins TRBV7-2 to TRBJ2-3; 16 positions agree with TRBD2. The V segment lost 4 bases and the J segment 6 bases; nucleotides outside the gene matches: 4. CDR1 is SGHTA and CDR2 is FQGNSA in the germline V gene. This CDR3 is 16 amino acids long.

CDR3 nucleotides: TGTGCCAGCAGACAGGGACTAGCGGGAGACAATGAGCAGTTCTTC. Encoded protein: CASRQGLAGDNEQFF. The chain couples TRBV2 to TRBJ2-1; TRBD2 matches at 14 bases. The germline CDR1 and CDR2 sequences are SNHLY and FYNNEI. The CDR3 has 15 amino acids. With V trimmed by 6 bases and J by 5 bases, 3 bases remained unmatched.

J is TRBJ1-3 and V is TRBV25-1; D is unresolved. Trimming cost V 6 bases and J 7 bases, with 13 bases left between them. This CDR3 spans 13 amino acids. Germline V gene sequence: CDR1 MGHDK, CDR2 SYGVNS. DNA for the CDR3: TGTGCCAGCAGGGAGGACGGAGGGAACACCATATATTTT. Translated, it gives CASREDGGNTIYF.

Notes on this clone: The identical CDR3 is also encoded by other nucleotide sequences in the sample. The V gene is TRBV19, the J gene TRBJ1-5; 10 bases match TRBD1. The CDR3 extends over 14 amino acids. Trimming at V came to 9 bases and at J to 2 bases, leaving 4 bases not matched to a gene. In germline, CDR1 is LNHDA, CDR2 SQIVND (reference sequence). The CDR3, as DNA: TGTGCCAGCTCCGGGACAGGGGGCAATCAGCCCCAGCATTTT. This encodes CASSGTGGNQPQHF. Using reference TRBV19 and TRBJ1-5 for the parts outside the CDR3, the full variable domain is DGGITQSPKYLFRKEGQNVTLSCEQNLNHDAMYWYRQDPGQGLRLIYYSQIVNDFQKGDIAEGYSVSREKKESFPLTVTSAQKNPTAFYLCASSGTGGNQPQHFGDGTRLSIL.

V gene TRBV27 combines with J gene TRBJ2-5; D remains ambiguous. Germline CDR1 is MNHEY and CDR2 is SMNVEV (reference sequence). V was shortened by 8 bases and J by 4 bases, with 11 bases between the two germline ends. The CDR3 extends over 12 amino acids. CDR3 sequence reads: CASQTGGETQYF. The CDR3 coding sequence is TGTGCCAGCCAAACGGGCGGAGAGACCCAGTACTTC.

The CDR3 protein is CASSSGLAENNEQFF. For the CDR3, the DNA is TGTGCCAGCAGCTCGGGACTAGCGGAAAACAATGAGCAGTTCTTC. V gene TRBV11-3 combines with J gene TRBJ2-1; TRBD2 matches 11 bases. This CDR3 spans 15 amino acids. Germline CDR1 SGHNT, CDR2 YENEEA. Trimming removed 4 bases from V and 5 bases from J; junction bases left unmatched: 4. Complete variable domain (other parts from reference TRBV11-3 and TRBJ2-1): EAGVVQSPRYKIIEKKQPVAFWCNPISGHNTLYWYLQNLGQGPELLIRYENEEAVDDSQLPKDRFSAERLKGVDSTLKIQPAELGDSAVYLCASSSGLAENNEQFFGPGTRLTVL.

The rearrangement links TRBV5-1 to TRBJ2-5; 8 bases align to TRBD1. CDR3 length equals 15 residues. Losses at the gene ends were 0 bases for V and 5 bases for J; bases not matched to a gene: 6. Looked up from germline, CDR1 is SGHRS and CDR2 is YFSETQ. CDR3 sequence reads: CASSLGSGGWETQYF. DNA of the CDR3: TGCGCCAGCAGCTTGGGCTCAGGGGGCTGGGAGACCCAGTACTTC. Full variable domain (rest looked up from reference TRBV5-1 and TRBJ2-5): KAGVTQTPRYLIKTRGQQVTLSCSPISGHRSVSWYQQTPGQGLQFLFEYFSETQRNKGNFPGRFSGRQFSNSRSEMNVSTLELGDSALYLCASSLGSGGWETQYFGPGTRLLVL.

The chain employs TRBV6-5 and TRBJ1-5, with 10 bases fitting TRBD1. The CDR3 covers 15 residues. Losses at the gene ends were 7 bases for V and 7 bases for J; bases not matched to a gene: 10. Per the germline V gene, CDR1 is MNHEY and CDR2 is SVGAGI. The CDR3 region is CASKIDRGLGQPQHF. CDR3 DNA: TGTGCCAGCAAGATTGACAGGGGGCTGGGGCAGCCCCAGCATTTT.

The chain employs TRBV2 and TRBJ2-3, with 9 bases that match TRBD2. The CDR3 runs to 15 residues. After removal of 7 bases from V and 2 bases from J, the junction contained 7 bases not matched to a gene. Germline V CDR1 and CDR2: SNHLY, FYNNEI. This chain's CDR3 is CASIELAGHTDTQYF. The DNA of the CDR3 is TGTGCCAGCATAGAACTAGCGGGCCACACAGATACGCAGTATTTT. The whole variable domain, remainder taken from reference TRBV2 and TRBJ2-3, is EPEVTQTPSHQVTQMGQEVILRCVPISNHLYFYWYRQILGQKVEFLVSFYNNEISEKSEIFDDQFSVERPDGSNFTLKIRSTKLEDSAMYFCASIELAGHTDTQYFGPGTRLTVL.

This sequence joins TRBV9 and TRBJ1-1; 11 bases agree with TRBD1. Germline V gene sequence: CDR1 SGDLS, CDR2 YYNGEE. CDR3 length: 15 residues. Unmatched junction bases numbered 6, after V lost 1 base and J lost 7 bases. DNA for the CDR3: TGTGCCAGCAGCGTAACCGCCGGGACAGGGGGTGAAGCTTTCTTT. Amino acid sequence: CASSVTAGTGGEAFF.